The 22 T cell receptor beta chains listed next were all sequenced from one sample in a study of shared clonotypes between healthy human individuals. The table came from immunoSEQ multiplex PCR; TCRdb's copy has only in-frame clones and leaves some out. The sample consists of more than 2 million clones, nearly 97% of them appearing once. Sequencing was performed on naive CD4+ T cells sorted from blood. The subset was: CD45RA+ positively selected. The receptors originated from a man aged 18 to 30 in good health.

The rearrangement uses TRBV5-5 and TRBJ1-4; no reliable D call. CDR3 size: 14 residues. The germline V gene has CDR1 SGHKS and CDR2 YYEKEE (reference sequence). Trimming shortened V by 2 bases and J by 8 bases, and 13 bases separated the two germline ends. CDR3 region: CASSFSWAEEKLFF. For the CDR3, the DNA is TGTGCCAGCAGCTTTAGTTGGGCCGAGGAAAAACTGTTTTTT.

V is TRBV7-2 and J is TRBJ2-3; 9 bases map to TRBD2. The CDR3 sequence is 17 residues long. Germline CDR1 is SGHTA and CDR2 is FQGNSA. V lost 0 bases and J lost 4; bases outside the gene matches: 8. The CDR3, as DNA: TGTGCCAGCAGCTTAGCGATAGCGGGAGTAGTTGCAGATACGCAGTATTTT. As protein: CASSLAIAGVVADTQYF.

The J gene is TRBJ2-7, the V gene TRBV7-2, with TRBD2 matching 7 bases. The germline V gene has CDR1 SGHTA and CDR2 FQGNSA. This CDR3 has 16 amino acids. J was trimmed by 6 bases and V by 5 bases; bases with no gene match: 16. The CDR3 sequence: CASSPVGGPNPIEQYF. The CDR3 region has the DNA TGTGCCAGCAGCCCTGTGGGAGGGCCAAATCCCATCGAGCAGTACTTC.

V gene TRBV14 combines with J gene TRBJ1-3; weak D call: TRBD1 (6 bases). The germline V gene has CDR1 SGHDN and CDR2 FVKESK. With 1 base removed from V and 10 bases from J, the gap between germline ends came to 11 bases. The CDR3 has 13 residues. DNA for the CDR3: TGTGCCAGCAGCCAAGTAGGGGGGCTTACCATATATTTT. Translation gives CASSQVGGLTIYF.

The CDR3 protein is CASSIGGLTTNEKLFF. In nucleotides, the CDR3 is TGCGCCAGCAGCATTGGAGGCCTAACAACTAATGAAAAACTGTTTTTT. The chain recombines TRBV5-1 with TRBJ1-4; D is unclear. CDR3 length: 16 residues. In germline, CDR1 is SGHRS, CDR2 YFSETQ. V was clipped by 4 bases and J by 0 bases, with 13 bases between them.

The rearrangement links TRBV6-5 to TRBJ1-2; a weak D match, TRBD1 (6 bases). This CDR3 spans 12 amino acids. Trimming removed 5 bases at V and 8 bases at J, with 12 bases between. The germline gives CDR1 MNHEY, CDR2 SVGAGI. CDR3 bases: TGTGCCAGCAGTCGAACAGGGATCGGCTACACCTTC. It yields the protein CASSRTGIGYTF.

V and J are TRBV6-5 and TRBJ1-2; no clear D. The CDR3 runs to 15 residues. CDR1 and CDR2 (germline): MNHEY, SVGAGI. V lost 7 bases and J 7 bases, leaving 22 bases between the germline ends. CDR3 region: CASIHPGGGSSGYTF. CDR3 nucleotides: TGTGCCAGCATCCACCCTGGTGGAGGGTCATCTGGCTACACCTTC.

The CDR3 nucleotides read TGTGCCAGCAGGACCCACAGGGGCCTGAACACTGAAGCTTTCTTT. The encoded protein is CASRTHRGLNTEAFF. This rearrangement joins TRBV28 to TRBJ1-1; 7 bases match TRBD1. This CDR3 region has 15 residues. Unmatched junction bases numbered 7, after V lost 6 bases and J lost 0 bases. From germline, CDR1 is MDHEN and CDR2 SYDVKM.

The chain links TRBV19 to TRBJ2-7, with 8 bases aligning to TRBD1. The V gene's germline CDR1 is LNHDA and CDR2 SQIVND (reference sequence). Trimming removed 4 bases from V and 3 bases from J; junction bases left unmatched: 11. The CDR3 has 16 amino acids. CDR3 amino acids: CASSRPGTGHDYEQYF. CDR3 in DNA: TGTGCCAGTAGTAGGCCGGGGACAGGTCATGACTACGAGCAGTACTTC.

This rearrangement joins TRBV4-1 to TRBJ1-5; D gene ambiguous. The germline V gene encodes CDR1 MGHRA and CDR2 YSYEKL. The CDR3 consists of 14 residues. The V end was cut by 4 bases, the J end by 2 bases, with 9 bases between. The CDR3 region is CASSLAGGNQPQHF. The DNA for the CDR3 is TGCGCCAGCAGCCTCGCCGGTGGCAATCAGCCCCAGCATTTT.

The chain carries TRBV7-6 and TRBJ1-2; possibly TRBD1 for D (6 bases). CDR1 is SGHVS, CDR2 FNYEAQ, per germline. The ends were cut back, 4 bases at V and 4 bases at J, with 10 bases in the middle. CDR3 length equals 13 residues. The DNA of the CDR3 is TGTGCCAGCAGCTCGGACAGCCGCTATGGCTACACCTTC. Its translation: CASSSDSRYGYTF.

The chain joins TRBV6-6 to TRBJ2-7; D call uncertain. Trimming stripped 0 bases from V and 4 bases from J, with 10 bases between. Germline V CDR1 and CDR2: MNHNY, SVGAGI (reference sequence). The CDR3 spans 14 residues. The CDR3 reads CASSYSAVDYEQYF. The CDR3 DNA is TGTGCCAGCAGTTACTCCGCCGTCGATTACGAGCAGTACTTC.

In regard to this clone: Other nucleotide sequences from this sample produce the same CDR3. This chain connects TRBV7-2 to TRBJ1-3; D gene uncertain. V dropped 0 bases and J dropped 4 bases, with 10 bases sitting between them. The CDR3 runs to 15 residues. The germline gives CDR1 SGHTA, CDR2 FQGNSA. CDR3 DNA: TGTGCCAGCAGCTTAGCGGGAACCGGAGGAAACACCATATATTTT. This sequence encodes CASSLAGTGGNTIYF.

This chain links TRBV10-3 with TRBJ1-5; D possibly corresponds to TRBD1 (5 bases). Germline CDR1 ENHRY, CDR2 SYGVKD. V lost 0 bases, J lost 11 bases, and 17 bases lay in between. The CDR3 sequence is 15 residues long. CDR3 region: CAISESGTSDLSQHF. The CDR3 bases are TGTGCCATCAGTGAGTCTGGGACCTCAGATCTCTCCCAGCATTTT.

The genes are TRBV7-8 and TRBJ2-7; D is possibly TRBD2 (6 bases). CDR3 length equals 17 residues. Germline assignment: CDR1 SGHVS and CDR2 FQNEAQ. V was cut by 1 base and J by 0 bases, with 16 bases left in between. In DNA, the CDR3 is TGTGCCAGCAGCTTAGAGGGGTGGGGGACTTCCTCCTACGAGCAGTACTTC. It is translated as CASSLEGWGTSSYEQYF.

CDR3 sequence: CASSLYWGLADNEQFF. The CDR3 DNA is TGCGCCAGCAGCTTGTACTGGGGACTAGCGGACAATGAGCAGTTCTTC. V usage is TRBV5-1 and J usage is TRBJ2-1; the match to TRBD2 covers 11 bases. The ends lost 1 base at V and 5 bases at J; junction bases unmatched: 5. The CDR3 consists of 16 residues. The V gene's germline CDR1 is SGHRS and CDR2 YFSETQ. The full variable domain, in which reference TRBV5-1 and TRBJ2-1 provide the parts outside the CDR3, is KAGVTQTPRYLIKTRGQQVTLSCSPISGHRSVSWYQQTPGQGLQFLFEYFSETQRNKGNFPGRFSGRQFSNSRSEMNVSTLELGDSALYLCASSLYWGLADNEQFFGPGTRLTVL.

A few counts support this clone. The chain carries TRBV27 and TRBJ1-6; D unclear. The CDR3 consists of 15 residues. CDR1 MNHEY and CDR2 SMNVEV come from the germline V gene (reference sequence). V lost 3 bases and J 6 bases, leaving 12 bases between the germline ends. The CDR3: CASSLLVMGNSPLHF. The CDR3 DNA reads as TGTGCCAGCAGTTTGTTAGTGATGGGTAATTCACCCCTCCACTTT.

As regards this clone: This same CDR3 is encoded by further DNA sequences in the sample. The CDR3 loop reads CASSFGGANVLTF. The DNA of the CDR3 is TGTGCCAGCAGTTTCGGTGGGGCCAACGTCCTGACTTTC. The chain couples TRBV28 to TRBJ2-6; D is ambiguous. The CDR3 loop spans 13 amino acids. V was pared by 3 bases and J by 3 bases, with 3 bases between. The germline gives CDR1 MDHEN, CDR2 SYDVKM.

The rearrangement joins TRBV25-1 to TRBJ2-3; 8 bases align to TRBD1. The CDR3 extends over 15 amino acids. After removal of 2 bases from V and 4 bases from J, the junction contained 5 bases not matched to a gene. Germline V gene lookup returns CDR1 MGHDK and CDR2 SYGVNS. The DNA of the CDR3 is TGTGCCAGCAGTGAAGACCAGGGGGCGGCAGATACGCAGTATTTT. Protein sequence: CASSEDQGAADTQYF.

V gene TRBV6-1 combines with J gene TRBJ2-7, with a tentative D call TRBD1 (5 bases). V lost 4 bases, J lost 12 bases, and 31 bases lay in between. Germline V lookup: CDR1 MNHNS, CDR2 SASEGT. This CDR3 spans 17 amino acids. The chain's CDR3 is CASSALAGSDSGWSTYF. For the CDR3, the DNA is TGTGCCAGCAGTGCCTTGGCAGGGTCGGATTCAGGGTGGAGCACGTACTTC.

This chain joins TRBV5-4 and TRBJ2-3, with D maybe TRBD2 (5 bases). Germline CDR1 SGHNT, CDR2 YYREEE (reference sequence). V was pared by 0 bases and J by 0 bases, with 17 bases between. This CDR3 has 18 amino acids. The CDR3 region has the DNA TGTGCCAGCAGCTTGGAGCCCCAGCGCGGAGGTAGCACAGATACGCAGTATTTT. Translated: CASSLEPQRGGSTDTQYF.

The V and J genes are TRBV10-1 and TRBJ2-3, with TRBD2 identical over 9 bases. Per germline, CDR1 WNHNN and CDR2 SYGVQD (reference sequence). This CDR3 contains 16 residues. With V trimmed by 3 bases and J by 4 bases, 8 bases remained unmatched. The CDR3 coding sequence is TGCGCCAGCAGTGACCGAGGGACTAGCAACGCAGATACGCAGTATTTT. It codes for CASSDRGTSNADTQYF.